Listed here is a single T cell receptor (beta chain). The antigen is undetermined. These data come from a study of cytomegalovirus exposure and HLA in healthy donors. Findings and limits, study-wide: In a later analysis, at a false discovery rate of 0.05, roughly 16,000 TCR beta sequences matched HLA alleles. The authors reported that TCR beta sequences could predict HLA-A and HLA-B alleles. These predictions were accurate for most subjects in the first cohort.

PCR primers comprised 60 Vbeta and 13 Jbeta primers. In the original analysis: Among the unique TCR beta chains that a later analysis counted, about 81 million in all, approximately 12 million were shared. Sequencing used immunoSEQ multiplex PCR; TCRdb keeps in-frame clones, though not all of them. The V and J calls and the clone size are those of that table, but D and trimming were determined from the DNA. The profile shows 90,000 or so clones, approximately 71% of them singletons. Germline CDR1 is SGHKS and CDR2 is YYEKEE (reference sequence). V gave up 4 bases and J gave up 0 bases; unmatched junction bases: 6. There are 17 residues in the CDR3.

This receptor was identified in a woman aged 18-29 years in good health and CMV-seropositive. Sample: PBMCs. This chain uses TRBV5-5 with TRBJ2-6, with 8 bases that match TRBD1. The CDR3 sequence is CASSHGTGNSGANVLTF. CDR3 bases: TGTGCCAGCAGCCACGGGACAGGCAACTCTGGGGCCAACGTCCTGACTTTC.